The 10 T cell receptor beta chains below were found in one sample sequenced in a study of blood T cells in healthy people across ages. The use of a sample-barcoded 5' primer and a J-beta primer mix characterized a second PCR of roughly 7 to 12 cycles. TCRdb re-called the 5' RACE reads with MiXCR, one entry per CDR3 protein. Of around 1.5 million distinct CDR3 sequences listed, roughly a third are singletons. The sample taken for sequencing was blood. These TCRs come from a woman aged 25 to 45 in good health.

This chain connects TRBV29-1 to TRBJ2-2; tentative D call: TRBD1 (6 bases). Trimming took 4 bases from V and 3 from J, leaving 12 bases between them. The CDR3 contains 14 residues. Germline-derived CDR1 and CDR2 are SQVTM and ANQGSEA. The CDR3 is CSVVPRGYTGELFF. The DNA for the CDR3 is TGCAGCGTTGTACCCAGGGGATACACCGGGGAGCTGTTTTTT.

This clonotype was seen a few times. This chain links TRBV4-1 with TRBJ1-5; no firm D call. This CDR3 region has 17 residues. The V gene's germline CDR1 is MGHRA and CDR2 YSYEKL. With 0 bases removed from V and 3 bases from J, the gap between germline ends came to 15 bases. The CDR3 nucleotides read TGCGCCAGCAGCCAAGATGGGTTCGGCCCCCCCAATCAGCCCCAGCATTTT. Residues: CASSQDGFGPPNQPQHF.

The chain joins TRBV20-1 to TRBJ2-3, with 12 bases identical to TRBD2. Trimming took 2 bases from V and 1 from J; bases not matched to a gene: 7. This CDR3 comprises 17 residues. The germline V gene encodes CDR1 DFQATT and CDR2 SNEGSKA (reference sequence). In DNA form, the CDR3 reads TGCAGTGCTAGAATCCTAGCGGGGGGGCGGGGCACAGATACGCAGTATTTT. This codes for CSARILAGGRGTDTQYF.

This clonotype was seen only a few times. The V gene is TRBV20-1, the J gene TRBJ2-5; TRBD1 matches 7 bases. This CDR3 is built from 14 residues. J was trimmed by 2 bases and V by 4 bases; bases with no gene match: 7. Germline assignment: CDR1 DFQATT and CDR2 SNEGSKA (reference sequence). Written as DNA, the CDR3 is TGCAGTGCTACCTCTCCGGGACAGCAAGAGACCCAGTACTTC. Its protein product is CSATSPGQQETQYF.

In its sample, this clonotype was seen a few times. A read error is possible here, since a much larger clone lies one base away. The chain employs TRBV5-8 and TRBJ1-2; 10 nucleotides match TRBD1. Germline V gene sequence: CDR1 SGHTS, CDR2 YDEGEE. The CDR3 covers 13 residues. CDR3 sequence: CASSPTGGEGCTF. The DNA of the CDR3 is TGTGCCAGCAGCCCGACAGGGGGCGAAGGCTGCACCTTC.

This clonotype has at least ten counts. The chain carries TRBV10-3 and TRBJ2-5, with 8 nucleotides matching TRBD2. Germline CDR1 and CDR2: ENHRY and SYGVKD. This CDR3 is built from 14 residues. V dropped 10 bases and J dropped 3; count of bases not matched to a gene: 10. CDR3 sequence reads: CATKSGTREETQYF. DNA of the CDR3: TGTGCCACCAAATCCGGGACTAGAGAAGAGACCCAGTACTTC.

The chain carries TRBV5-1 and TRBJ2-2; D unclear. Germline loops: CDR1 SGHRS, CDR2 YFSETQ. With 6 bases removed from V and 5 bases from J, the gap between germline ends came to 11 bases. CDR3 length equals 13 residues. DNA of the CDR3: TGCGCCAGCACCATGGCGGATACCGGGGAGCTGTTTTTT. As protein: CASTMADTGELFF.

This clonotype was seen more than once but under ten times. This chain uses TRBV3-1 with TRBJ2-3, with TRBD2 matching over 8 bases. The CDR3 sequence is 15 residues long. The J segment lost 4 bases and the V segment lost 1 base, leaving 4 bases of the junction unmatched. Germline lookup yields CDR1 LGHDT and CDR2 YNNKEL (reference sequence). This CDR3 is CASSQGETSADTQYF. The DNA of the CDR3 is TGTGCCAGCAGCCAAGGTGAGACTAGCGCAGATACGCAGTATTTT.

Concerning this clonotype itself: Compared with germline, one end of the junction differs, possibly owing to a read error. V gene TRBV7-9 combines with J gene TRBJ2-6; D may be TRBD1 (5 bases). Germline V gene sequence: CDR1 SEHNR, CDR2 FQNEAQ (reference sequence). CDR3 length: 12 amino acids. CDR3 bases: TGTGCCCTAAGCTCTGGGGCCAACGTCTTGGCTTTC. Its translation: CALSSGANVLAF.

The gene calls are TRBV11-2 and TRBJ2-2; a weak D match, TRBD2 (5 bases). Germline V gives CDR1 SGHAT, CDR2 FQNNGV. The CDR3 length is 15 residues. V was clipped by 5 bases and J by 1 base, with 11 bases between them. The CDR3 region has the DNA TGTGCCAGCAGCGGAGCGGTTTGGAACACCGGGGAGCTGTTTTTT. It codes for CASSGAVWNTGELFF.